This TCR beta chain was sequenced in a study of vaccination effects on CD4 cells after COVID-19. Regarding the study as a whole: Few convalescent patients, and no early post-infection timepoints, were available to the study. Healthy vaccinees' vaccine-induced clones included only 1 of 255 that recognized common cold coronaviruses.

TCRdb's table, derived via immunoSEQ multiplex PCR, lists solely in-frame clones and lacks some. The sample includes around 79,000 clones, roughly 74% of them seen just once. V was cut by 0 bases and J by 4 bases, with 11 bases left in between. The CDR3 is 15 amino acids. CDR1 and CDR2 from the germline V gene are SGHTA and FQGTGA. Under the ViraFEST assay, PBMC were stimulated with viral peptide pools so that antigen-specific CD4+ T cells expanded. Sequencing was performed afterwards. The culture ran for 10 days before CD4+ T cells were isolated. To note about this clone: What it binds is unknown.

This sequence was found in a human donor who received a COVID-19 vaccine. The chain couples TRBV7-3 to TRBJ2-3; D is perhaps TRBD1 or TRBD2 (5 bases each). The sample was CD4+ T cells from PBMCs cultured with HCoV-229E spike peptides, taken before COVID-19 vaccination. The CDR3 DNA follows: TGTGCCAGCAGCTTAACCGGGGCGCGGGCAGATACGCAGTATTTT. Its translation: CASSLTGARADTQYF.